This T cell receptor (beta chain) was obtained from a study of tissue T cells after allogeneic stem cell transplantation. Assay used: immunoSEQ multiplex PCR; TCRdb lists only in-frame clones, some missing. The sample carries about 40,000 clones, roughly 92% recorded once. Of note for this clone: Its antigen is undetermined.

The CDR3 consists of 14 residues. Germline CDR1 reads MNHEY; CDR2 reads SVGAGI. The V and J ends lost 5 bases and 1 base respectively, with 11 bases between them. Study-level points and caveats: The study did not identify alloreactive or antigen-specific tissue TCRs, and some clones might be persisting host cells.

This receptor was identified in a woman aged 35 to 70 who later had graft-versus-host disease after an allogeneic stem cell transplant. The V call is TRBV6-5, the J call TRBJ1-1, with unresolved D. Material: blood, obtained before transplantation. CDR3 protein: CASSLSVWNTEAFF. The DNA of the CDR3 is TGTGCCAGCAGTCTCTCCGTCTGGAACACTGAAGCTTTCTTT.